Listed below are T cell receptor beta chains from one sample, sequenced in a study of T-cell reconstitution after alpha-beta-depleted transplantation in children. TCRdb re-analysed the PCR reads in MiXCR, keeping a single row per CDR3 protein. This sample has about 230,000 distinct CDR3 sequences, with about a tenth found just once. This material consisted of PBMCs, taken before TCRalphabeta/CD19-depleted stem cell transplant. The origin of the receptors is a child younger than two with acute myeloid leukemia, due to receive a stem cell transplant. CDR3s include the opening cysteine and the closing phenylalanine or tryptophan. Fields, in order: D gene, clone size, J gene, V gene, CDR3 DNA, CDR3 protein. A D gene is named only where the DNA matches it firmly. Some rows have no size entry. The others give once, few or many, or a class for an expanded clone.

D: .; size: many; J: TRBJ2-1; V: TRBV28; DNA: TGTGCCAGCAGTACCTTAGGACCTTTCTCCTACAATGAGCAGTTCTTC; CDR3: CASSTLGPFSYNEQFF
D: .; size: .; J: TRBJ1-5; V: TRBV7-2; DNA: TGTGCCAGCAGCCCCCGGGGCTACGATCAGCCCCAGCATTTT; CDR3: CASSPRGYDQPQHF
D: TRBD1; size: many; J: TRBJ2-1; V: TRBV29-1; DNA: TGCAGCGCTCCGACAGGGGGCGCTTACAATGAGCAGTTCTTC; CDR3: CSAPTGGAYNEQFF
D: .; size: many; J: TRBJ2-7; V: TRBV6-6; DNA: TGTGCCAGCAGTTACTCAACCTACGAGCAGTACTTC; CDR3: CASSYSTYEQYF
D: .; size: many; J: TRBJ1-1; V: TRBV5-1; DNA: TGCGCCAGCAGCCCCGACAGCTCTGTCGGGGCTTTCTTT; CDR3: CASSPDSSVGAFF
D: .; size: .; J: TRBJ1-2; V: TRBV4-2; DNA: TGTGCCAGCAGCCGAGAGGCGGCGTATGGCTACACCTTC; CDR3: CASSREAAYGYTF
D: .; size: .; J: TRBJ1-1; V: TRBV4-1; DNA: TGCGCCAGCAGCCCGCTCGCCGGGGACACTGAAGCTTTCTTT; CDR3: CASSPLAGDTEAFF
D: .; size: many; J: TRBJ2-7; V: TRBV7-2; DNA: TGTGCCAGCAAACGGGACAACCCCTCCTACGAGCAGTACTTC; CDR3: CASKRDNPSYEQYF
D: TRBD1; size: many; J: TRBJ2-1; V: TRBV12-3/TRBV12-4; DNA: TGTGCCAGCAGGACGGGACAGGAGTACAATGAGCAGTTCTTC; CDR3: CASRTGQEYNEQFF
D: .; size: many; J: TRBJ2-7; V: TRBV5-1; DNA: TGCGCCAGCAGCCTGGGGTACAGGGAGAGTATGAGCTCCTACGAGCAGTACTTC; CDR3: CASSLGYRESMSSYEQYF
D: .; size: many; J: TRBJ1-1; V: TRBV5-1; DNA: TGCGCCAGCAGCTTGTTTAATTGGGGAAGCAACACTGAAGCTTTCTTT; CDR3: CASSLFNWGSNTEAFF
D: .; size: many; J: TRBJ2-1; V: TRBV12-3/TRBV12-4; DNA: TGTGCCAGCAGTTTAAGGTCGCTAGCAGCGAGCTCCTACAATGAGCAGTTCTTC; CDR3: CASSLRSLAASSYNEQFF
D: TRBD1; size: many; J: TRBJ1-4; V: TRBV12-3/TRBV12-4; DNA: TGTGCCAGCAGCAGGACAGGGTTGGGCGATGAAAAACTGTTTTTT; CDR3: CASSRTGLGDEKLFF
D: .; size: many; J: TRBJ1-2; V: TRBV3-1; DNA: TGTGCCAGCAGCCAAGGGGCAGGCTATGGCTACACCTTC; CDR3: CASSQGAGYGYTF
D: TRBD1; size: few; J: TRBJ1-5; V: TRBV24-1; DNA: TGTGCCACCAGTTATCCGGGACAGGGGCAGAAGCCCCAGCATTTT; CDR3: CATSYPGQGQKPQHF
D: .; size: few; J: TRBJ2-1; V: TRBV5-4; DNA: TGTGCCAGCAGCTTAGGGGGGGACTTGTACAATGAGCAGTTCTTC; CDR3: CASSLGGDLYNEQFF
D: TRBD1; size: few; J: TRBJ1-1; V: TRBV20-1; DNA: TGCAGTGCCCTCCCCGGGACAGGGCGGAACGGTGAAGCTTTCTTT; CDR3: CSALPGTGRNGEAFF
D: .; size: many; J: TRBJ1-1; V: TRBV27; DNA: TGTGCCAGCAGTGAAAGGGTGAAGAACACTGAAGCTTTCTTT; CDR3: CASSERVKNTEAFF
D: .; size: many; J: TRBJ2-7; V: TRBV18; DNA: TGTGCCAGCTCACCAGCGGCGGGTCCTTTCTACGAGCAGTACTTC; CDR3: CASSPAAGPFYEQYF
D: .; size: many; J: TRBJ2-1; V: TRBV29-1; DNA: TGCAGCGTTGAAACTAGCCCCGTGGATGAGCAGTTCTTC; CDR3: CSVETSPVDEQFF
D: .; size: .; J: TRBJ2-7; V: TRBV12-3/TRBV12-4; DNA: TGTGCCAGCAGTTTCGGGACCACGAAAAGGGACTACGAGCAGTACTTC; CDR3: CASSFGTTKRDYEQYF
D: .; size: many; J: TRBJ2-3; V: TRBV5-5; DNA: TGTGCCAGCAGTTTTGTCCTAGCGAGCCCCCCCACAGATACGCAGTATTTT; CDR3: CASSFVLASPPTDTQYF
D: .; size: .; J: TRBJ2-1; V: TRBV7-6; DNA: TGTGCCAGCAGCTTAGAGATGGTGACGGAGCAGTTCTTC; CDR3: CASSLEMVTEQFF
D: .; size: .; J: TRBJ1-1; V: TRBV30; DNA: TGTGCCTGCCAGCGGGAATCGGGGAACACTGAAGCTTTCTTT; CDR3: CACQRESGNTEAFF
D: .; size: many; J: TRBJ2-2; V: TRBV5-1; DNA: TGCGCCAGCAAGGGGCCCTCCTCAGGTGACACCGGGGAGCTGTTTTTT; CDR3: CASKGPSSGDTGELFF
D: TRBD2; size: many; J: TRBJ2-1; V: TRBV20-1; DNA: TGCAGTGCTAGAGATGTGGAGCGGGAGAGGTCCTACAATGAGCAGTTCTTC; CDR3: CSARDVERERSYNEQFF
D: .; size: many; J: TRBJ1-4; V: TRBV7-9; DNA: TGTGCCAGCAGCTCCCAAAGGGGGAGTGAAAAACTGTTTTTT; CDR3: CASSSQRGSEKLFF
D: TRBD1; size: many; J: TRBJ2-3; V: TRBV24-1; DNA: TGTGCCACCACCCCGGGGACAGGGTTAACAGATACGCAGTATTTT; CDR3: CATTPGTGLTDTQYF
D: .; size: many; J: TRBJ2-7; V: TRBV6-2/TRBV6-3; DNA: TGTGCCAGCGGGACTTCCTACGAGCAGTACTTC; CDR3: CASGTSYEQYF